A selection of T cell receptor beta chains follows, all from one sample in a study of cytomegalovirus exposure and HLA in healthy donors. The protocol was immunoSEQ multiplex PCR, while the TCRdb copy is restricted to in-frame clones and leaves out a portion. The sample contains approximately 90,000 clones, 85% of which appear only once. Material: PBMCs. Every receptor here comes from a man aged 40-50 years in good health and CMV-seropositive. The CDR3 runs from the conserved cysteine through the conserved F or W. Fields, in order: V gene, J gene, D gene, clone size, CDR3 protein, CDR3 DNA. The D gene is left open where the match is weak. Some rows have no size entry. The others give once, few or many, or a class for an expanded clone.

TRBV27,TRBJ1-1,NA,NA,CASSPLDRNTEAFF,TGTGCCAGCAGTCCCTTGGACAGGAACACTGAAGCTTTCTTT
TRBV5-1,TRBJ2-7,TRBD1,NA,CASSSGTGGSYEQYF,TGCGCCAGCAGCTCCGGGACAGGGGGCTCCTACGAGCAGTACTTC
TRBV6-1,TRBJ1-1,NA,NA,CASRGPGDYTEAFF,TGTGCCAGCAGGGGCCCGGGGGATTACACTGAAGCTTTCTTT
TRBV6-5,TRBJ1-5,NA,NA,CATGGGGNQPQHF,TGTGCCACCGGCGGCGGGGGCAATCAGCCCCAGCATTTT
TRBV10-3,TRBJ1-5,NA,NA,CAISGTPNQPQHF,TGTGCCATCAGCGGGACACCCAATCAGCCCCAGCATTTT
TRBV28,TRBJ2-1,TRBD1,NA,CASSFAGGKNEQFF,TGTGCCAGCAGTTTCGCAGGGGGCAAAAATGAGCAGTTCTTC
TRBV6-1,TRBJ2-5,NA,NA,CASSARGPLVVETQYF,TGTGCCAGCAGTGCCCGGGGTCCCCTGGTTGTTGAGACCCAGTACTTC
TRBV5-1,TRBJ2-1,TRBD2,NA,CASSKRLGLAGDNEQFF,TGCGCCAGCAGCAAACGCCTAGGACTAGCGGGAGACAATGAGCAGTTCTTC
TRBV6-6,TRBJ1-5,TRBD1,NA,CASSSGQGDRNQPQHF,TGTGCCAGCAGTTCGGGACAGGGAGATCGAAATCAGCCCCAGCATTTT
TRBV5-4,TRBJ2-3,TRBD2,few,CASSPGGTDTQYF,TGTGCCAGCAGCCCGGGGGGTACAGATACGCAGTATTTT
TRBV7-8,TRBJ2-7,NA,few,CASSLGGGNPTSYEQYF,TGTGCCAGCAGCTTAGGGGGAGGAAACCCGACTTCTTACGAGCAGTACTTC
TRBV20-1,TRBJ1-1,TRBD1,NA,CSAGQGGKAFF,TGCAGTGCTGGACAGGGGGGTAAAGCTTTCTTT
TRBV4-1,TRBJ2-1,TRBD2,medium-sized,CASSQSIAGGLEQFF,TGCGCCAGCAGCCAAAGCATAGCGGGGGGGCTGGAGCAGTTCTTC
TRBV6-5,TRBJ1-2,NA,NA,CASSYTGPNYGYTF,TGTGCCAGCAGTTACACAGGGCCCAACTATGGCTACACCTTC
TRBV5-6,TRBJ2-3,NA,NA,CASNPGEVVGDTQYF,TGTGCCAGCAATCCTGGGGAGGTGGTTGGAGATACGCAGTATTTT
TRBV7-9,TRBJ2-2,NA,NA,CASSFSQTNTGELFF,TGTGCCAGCAGCTTCTCCCAGACGAACACCGGGGAGCTGTTTTTT
TRBV29-1,TRBJ2-5,TRBD2,once,CSVEGASGTQYF,TGCAGCGTTGAAGGAGCTAGCGGGACCCAGTACTTC
TRBV7-2,TRBJ1-5,NA,NA,CASSQRQGNQPQHF,TGTGCCAGCAGCCAAAGACAGGGCAATCAGCCCCAGCATTTT
TRBV10-3,TRBJ2-5,NA,once,CAISERSEFEGETQYF,TGTGCCATCAGTGAGAGAAGTGAGTTCGAGGGTGAGACCCAGTACTTC
TRBV6-4,TRBJ2-1,TRBD1,NA,CASSSQGANEQFF,TGTGCCAGCAGTTCACAGGGGGCAAATGAGCAGTTCTTC
TRBV19,TRBJ1-1,TRBD1,NA,CASRDRYEAFF,TGTGCCAGTAGGGACAGGTATGAAGCTTTCTTT
TRBV4-1,TRBJ1-4,NA,NA,CASSRQQGGAEKLFF,TGCGCCAGCAGCCGCCAACAGGGTGGGGCTGAAAAACTGTTTTTT
TRBV5-6,TRBJ2-1,NA,NA,CASSFRANEQFF,TGTGCCAGCAGCTTCAGGGCGAATGAGCAGTTCTTC
TRBV11-1,TRBJ2-5,TRBD1,NA,CASSHQDRRRETQYF,TGTGCCAGCAGCCATCAGGACAGGAGGAGGGAGACCCAGTACTTC
TRBV13,TRBJ2-7,TRBD2,NA,CASSLQRENSYGQYF,TGTGCCAGCAGCTTACAGCGGGAGAATTCCTACGGGCAGTACTTC
TRBV11-2,TRBJ1-2,TRBD1,NA,CASSTGQGVYYGYTF,TGTGCCAGCAGCACAGGGCAGGGGGTATACTATGGCTACACCTTC
TRBV5-1,TRBJ2-5,TRBD2,NA,CASSLESGRRETQYF,TGCGCCAGCAGCTTGGAAAGCGGGAGGAGAGAGACCCAGTACTTC
TRBV27,TRBJ2-7,TRBD2,NA,CATGGGPHEQYF,TGTGCCACGGGGGGAGGGCCTCACGAGCAGTACTTC
TRBV30,TRBJ2-7,NA,few,CAWSVPTGRSSEQYF,TGTGCCTGGAGTGTACCAACAGGGCGGTCATCCGAGCAGTACTTC
TRBV11-3,TRBJ2-5,TRBD1,once,CASSTRDSQETQYF,TGTGCCAGCAGCACCCGGGACAGCCAAGAGACCCAGTACTTC
TRBV6-1,TRBJ2-5,TRBD1,NA,CASNPGQGRGETQYF,TGTGCCAGCAACCCGGGACAGGGGAGGGGAGAGACCCAGTACTTC
TRBV2,TRBJ1-2,TRBD1,NA,CASRESTGNYGYTF,TGTGCCAGCAGGGAATCGACAGGGAACTATGGCTACACCTTC
TRBV5-1,TRBJ2-1,TRBD2,few,CASSLEPSGRSGNEQFF,TGCGCCAGCAGCTTGGAGCCTAGCGGGAGATCGGGCAATGAGCAGTTCTTC
TRBV5-1,TRBJ2-1,NA,NA,CASSLGADNEQFF,TGCGCCAGCAGCTTGGGGGCAGACAATGAGCAGTTCTTC
TRBV27,TRBJ2-7,TRBD2,NA,CASSFTGGGYEQYF,TGTGCCAGCAGTTTTACGGGAGGAGGGTACGAGCAGTACTTC
TRBV29-1,TRBJ2-1,TRBD2,once,CSVGTSGDNEQFF,TGCAGCGTTGGCACTAGCGGGGACAATGAGCAGTTCTTC
TRBV7-3,TRBJ1-1,NA,NA,CASSLRMGHDAFF,TGTGCCAGCAGCTTAAGGATGGGGCATGACGCTTTCTTT
TRBV6-1,TRBJ2-7,TRBD1,once,CASSEAGRQGISYEQYF,TGTGCCAGCAGTGAAGCGGGAAGACAGGGGATCTCCTACGAGCAGTACTTC
TRBV5-1,TRBJ2-7,TRBD2,NA,CASSLALAAAYEQYF,TGCGCCAGCAGCTTGGCCCTAGCGGCGGCCTACGAGCAGTACTTC
TRBV29-1,TRBJ2-7,NA,NA,CSVLRQDLIGEQYF,TGCAGCGTCCTCAGACAGGATCTTATAGGCGAGCAGTACTTC
TRBV7-2,TRBJ2-1,TRBD2,NA,CASSLFASGGYNEQFF,TGTGCCAGCAGCTTATTCGCTAGCGGGGGGTACAATGAGCAGTTCTTC
TRBV7-3,TRBJ2-5,NA,NA,CANSLAGKRETQYF,TGTGCCAACAGCTTGGCAGGAAAGCGGGAGACCCAGTACTTC
TRBV7-3,TRBJ2-7,NA,NA,CASSLASGRGYEQYF,TGTGCCAGCAGCTTAGCCTCGGGTCGGGGTTACGAGCAGTACTTC
TRBV5-1,TRBJ1-6,NA,NA,CASSLTATNVNSNSPLHF,TGCGCCAGCAGCTTGACAGCTACAAATGTGAATAGTAATTCACCCCTCCACTTT
TRBV6-5,TRBJ1-1,NA,NA,CASSYWAQQGTEAFF,TGTGCCAGCAGTTACTGGGCCCAACAGGGAACTGAAGCTTTCTTT
TRBV2,TRBJ1-2,TRBD1,NA,CASSERQGRNVGYTF,TGTGCCAGCAGTGAGCGACAGGGGAGGAATGTCGGCTACACCTTC
TRBV7-3,TRBJ2-1,TRBD2,NA,CASSKTSGGYNEQFF,TGTGCCAGCAGCAAGACTAGCGGGGGGTACAATGAGCAGTTCTTC